Listed below are T cell receptor beta chains from one sample, sequenced in a study of T cell clonotyping in hematopoietic cell transplantation. Clones were sequenced by immunoSEQ multiplex PCR, and TCRdb holds only the in-frame ones, with some missing. There are about 16,000 clones in the sample; 93% occur only once, and under 2% lies in the top ten. This specimen consisted of peripheral blood mononuclear cells, obtained before stem cell transplant. The receptor set was obtained from a man aged 18 to 30 with biphenotypic leukemia. Some clones in this sample may be carry-over from other donors' samples. The CDR3 runs from the conserved cysteine through the conserved F or W. The order of the fields is V gene, J gene, CDR3 protein.

>TRBV28|TRBJ1-2
CASSLGQEYGYTF
>TRBV30|TRBJ1-6
CAWSVGGQLHF
>TRBV29-1|TRBJ1-1
CSVVLANTEAFF
>TRBV28|TRBJ1-5
CASIDTAVAPLPRLRPQHF
>TRBV2|TRBJ1-6
CASSELRPRNSPLHF
>TRBV30|TRBJ1-1
CAYPKEGDNTEAFF
>TRBV27|TRBJ2-7
CASSYGQAYEQYF
>TRBV4-1|TRBJ2-5
CASSPKWGVETQYF
>TRBV11-2|TRBJ2-5
CASSLVGQGQETQYF
>TRBV29-1|TRBJ2-1
CSGRANNEQFF
>TRBV7-2|TRBJ1-5
CASSLVPSNQPQHF
>TRBV25-1|TRBJ1-4
CASSESSPTNEKLFF
>TRBV5-1|TRBJ2-7
CASSLGQGVGYEQYF
>TRBV30|TRBJ1-5
CAWSFLSDQPQHF
>TRBV29-1|TRBJ2-7
CSVRGRVVNEQYF
>TRBV30|TRBJ2-5
CAWRPSGARQETQYF
>TRBV5-6|TRBJ2-7
CASTGTGGHYEQYF
>TRBV28|TRBJ2-7
CASSVSGTGTYEQYF
>TRBV5-6|TRBJ1-6
CASSLGPAPNSPLHF
>TRBV4-1|TRBJ1-4
CASSQDRGRDREKLFF
>TRBV7-9|TRBJ2-7
CASSLKGSGEQYF
>TRBV29-1|TRBJ2-3
CSVDRGGGWTDTQYF
>TRBV25-1|TRBJ2-1
CASSGGQSMYNEQFF
>TRBV19|TRBJ1-5
CASSMWVLDNQPQHF
>TRBV5-1|TRBJ1-1
CASSLGTGIEAFF
>TRBV20-1|TRBJ1-5
CSAAGNGPQHF
>TRBV6-5|TRBJ1-2
CASKPTGPIPWGYTF
>TRBV4-1|TRBJ1-5
CASSQGRDGQPQHF
>TRBV6-5|TRBJ1-1
CASTTTANTEAFF
>TRBV11-3|TRBJ2-1
CASSLSWLRGVHEQFF
>TRBV15|TRBJ1-5
CATSNRGQPQHF
>TRBV9|TRBJ1-2
CASSVDWEGNYGYTF
>TRBV6-6|TRBJ1-6
CASSYSNPASPLHF
>TRBV6-1|TRBJ1-1
CASRPGSYTEAFF
>TRBV7-2|TRBJ1-2
CASSSRRQGSRYGYTF
>TRBV5-1|TRBJ1-2
CASSLAGSYGYTF
>TRBV5-4|TRBJ2-2
CASSQFYRVGTGELFF
>TRBV6-5|TRBJ2-2
CASRPNRAGELFF
>TRBV28|TRBJ2-7
CASSWGGFYEQYF
>TRBV2|TRBJ2-5
CASSAEGETQYF
>TRBV6-5|TRBJ1-2
CASSATGLQPGYTF
>TRBV7-6|TRBJ2-7
CASSLMVGQYEQYF
>TRBV6-5|TRBJ1-2
CASSPHTDGYGYTF
>TRBV21-1|TRBJ2-5
CASSKGTQETQYF
>TRBV30|TRBJ1-1
CAWSLTGARNTEAFF
>TRBV4-3|TRBJ2-2
CASSQDGGSTGELFF
>TRBV19|TRBJ1-5
CASSIPLGRAREPQHF
>TRBV4-3|TRBJ2-7
CASSQDEEDEQYF
>TRBV5-1|TRBJ2-2
CASSPAGQGNTGELFF
>TRBV4-1|TRBJ2-2
CASSRVRTGELFF
>TRBV7-6|TRBJ2-1
CASSPWTGLYNEQFF
>TRBV19|TRBJ1-1
CAISGGPGTEAFF